These 10 T cell receptor beta chains were sequenced from one sample in a study of T-cell memory formation after mild COVID-19. From the 5' RACE reads, TCRdb called clonotypes with MiXCR, one entry per CDR3 protein. Seen here are roughly 550,000 distinct CDR3 sequences, about a fifth observed once, and the top ten hold approximately 12%. The material sequenced was PBMCs or a T cell subset sorted from them (not recorded which). Every receptor here comes from an adult woman who had mild COVID-19 (a few samples of this study predate the infection). Cell type and time point are not known.

The chain combines TRBV30 with TRBJ2-2; TRBD2 matches at 12 bases. This CDR3 is 16 amino acids long. With V trimmed by 6 bases and J by 3 bases, 8 bases remained unmatched. Per germline, CDR1 GTSNPN and CDR2 SVGIG (reference sequence). CDR3 amino acids: CACTTSGGDHTGELFF. The CDR3 coding sequence is TGTGCCTGCACGACTAGCGGGGGAGATCACACCGGGGAGCTGTTTTTT.

The V gene is TRBV4-2, the J gene TRBJ2-7, with a weak D call TRBD2 (5 bases). The CDR3 has 16 residues. The germline V gene encodes CDR1 LGHNA and CDR2 YNFKEQ. Trimming removed 2 bases at V and 0 bases at J, with 14 bases between. CDR3 protein: CASSQFASLSSYEQYF. Here the CDR3 DNA reads TGTGCCAGCAGCCAATTTGCTAGCTTAAGCTCCTACGAGCAGTACTTC.

This CDR3 is CATSDPPGQGRGQGDNEQFF. The CDR3 bases are TGTGCCACCAGTGATCCACCGGGACAAGGAAGAGGGCAGGGAGACAATGAGCAGTTCTTC. The chain joins TRBV24-1 to TRBJ2-1; D perhaps matches TRBD1 (6 bases). The germline V gene encodes CDR1 KGHDR and CDR2 SFDVKD. Trimming left V 3 bases short and J 5 bases short, with 28 bases between. The CDR3 runs 20 residues.

This rearrangement joins TRBV19 to TRBJ1-2; perhaps TRBD1 as D (5 bases). The V end was cut by 3 bases, the J end by 8 bases, with 10 bases between. CDR3 length: 12 amino acids. Per germline, CDR1 LNHDA and CDR2 SQIVND (reference sequence). DNA for the CDR3: TGTGCCAGTAGTATTATGGGGGAGGGCTACACCTTC. Translation: CASSIMGEGYTF.

V is TRBV5-4 and J is TRBJ1-6; TRBD1 might be the D (6 bases). The CDR3 is made up of 17 amino acids. The germline V gene has CDR1 SGHNT and CDR2 YYREEE (reference sequence). V was clipped by 0 bases and J by 7 bases, with 17 bases between them. The CDR3 reads CASSLALHREGNSPLHF. The CDR3 DNA sequence: TGTGCCAGCAGCTTGGCCTTACACAGGGAGGGCAATTCACCCCTCCACTTT.

There are a few counts of this clonotype. The rearrangement uses TRBV20-1 and TRBJ1-1; 9 bases are a match to TRBD1. CDR1 and CDR2 (germline): DFQATT, SNEGSKA (reference sequence). J gave up 6 bases and V 6 bases, and 11 bases lay outside the gene matches. This CDR3 comprises 14 residues. The CDR3 DNA reads TGCAGTGCCGAAGGGACAGGGTTTTCCCCTGAAGCTTTCTTT. Its protein product is CSAEGTGFSPEAFF.

V is TRBV5-6 and J is TRBJ2-2, with a weak D call TRBD2 (6 bases). Trimming shortened V by 3 bases and J by 5 bases, and 17 bases separated the two germline ends. Germline V lookup: CDR1 SGHDT, CDR2 YYEEEE. The CDR3 totals 16 residues. The CDR3 is CASSSLAEQRTGELFF. The CDR3 DNA reads as TGTGCCAGCAGCTCTTTAGCGGAACAGAGGACCGGGGAGCTGTTTTTT.

This sequence joins TRBV19 and TRBJ2-7; 8 bases agree with TRBD1. The trim removed 1 base at V and 6 bases at J, leaving 11 bases unmatched. The CDR3 is made up of 16 amino acids. CDR1 and CDR2 (germline): LNHDA, SQIVND (reference sequence). CDR3 nucleotides: TGTGCCAGTAGTATAGTGTGGACAGGGAGGTTCAGCGAGCAGTACTTC. Encoded protein: CASSIVWTGRFSEQYF.

This clonotype has only a few counts. The chain has TRBV12-3 or TRBV12-4 and TRBJ2-7, with D tentatively TRBD1 (5 bases). Trimming cost V 5 bases and J 6 bases, with 14 bases left between them. The CDR3 totals 13 residues. In DNA form, the CDR3 reads TGTGCCAGCAGTCGTCTGGGGCTGAGCGAGCAGTACTTC. It specifies CASSRLGLSEQYF.

This clonotype was seen a handful of times. Relative to the germline gene, one junction end is altered; a read error may explain this. The rearrangement uses TRBV3-1 and TRBJ2-7; TRBD2 aligns across 7 bases. The CDR3 extends over 14 amino acids. In germline, CDR1 is LGHDT, CDR2 YNNKEL (reference sequence). In nucleotides, the CDR3 is TGTGCCAGCAGCCAAGCGCTACTAGCGCCCACGCCGATTTTC. This translates into CASSQALLAPTPIF.